This entry lists 16 T cell receptor beta chains sequenced from one sample in a study of response to subunit inactivated influenza vaccine. MiXCR, run by TCRdb on the RT-PCR reads, gives a single entry per CDR3 protein. The sample yields 610,000 or so distinct CDR3 sequences, around 15% seen once. The source material was PBMCs from blood, sampled 11 to 12 days after vaccination. The origin of the receptors is a man aged 50 to 60 who received an inactivated influenza vaccine.

This clonotype turned up a few times. The CDR3 coding sequence is TGCAGTGCTGATTGGATAGCGGGGCTAGCCAAAAACATTCAGTACTTC. Amino acid sequence: CSADWIAGLAKNIQYF. The V and J genes are TRBV20-1 and TRBJ2-4; TRBD2 matches 8 bases. Germline loops: CDR1 DFQATT, CDR2 SNEGSKA (reference sequence). V lost 5 bases to trimming and J lost 0 bases; unmatched junction nucleotides: 9. This CDR3 is built from 16 residues.

A few counts support this clonotype. The V call is TRBV5-1, the J call TRBJ2-1, with 9 bases that match TRBD2. The V gene end was trimmed by 5 bases and the J gene end by 9 bases; junction bases not matched to a gene: 6. The CDR3 runs 13 residues. Germline-derived CDR1 and CDR2 are SGHRS and YFSETQ. The CDR3 protein is CASRTSGSTEQFF. CDR3 sequence (DNA): TGCGCCAGCAGGACTAGCGGATCCACTGAGCAGTTCTTC.

The chain links TRBV30 to TRBJ2-1, with 11 bases lining up with TRBD2. In germline, CDR1 is GTSNPN, CDR2 SVGIG (reference sequence). The CDR3 length is 15 residues. The ends lost 4 bases at V and 5 bases at J; junction bases unmatched: 7. In nucleotides, the CDR3 is TGTGCCTGGAAAACACTAGCGGGAGTGCACAATGAGCAGTTCTTC. As protein: CAWKTLAGVHNEQFF.

The V gene is TRBV20-1, the J gene TRBJ2-7; D possibly corresponds to TRBD1 (6 bases). Germline values: CDR1 DFQATT, CDR2 SNEGSKA (reference sequence). Trimming pared 3 bases from V and 0 bases from J, leaving 12 bases between. The CDR3 consists of 14 residues. In DNA form, the CDR3 reads TGCAGTGCTAGCGGGACACTGACCTCCTACGAGCAGTACTTC. This translates into CSASGTLTSYEQYF.

The V call is TRBV27, the J call TRBJ2-1; tentatively, D is TRBD1 (6 bases). Trimming shortened V by 4 bases and J by 0 bases, and 19 bases separated the two germline ends. This CDR3 has 18 amino acids. Germline CDR1 reads MNHEY; CDR2 reads SMNVEV (reference sequence). The DNA for the CDR3 is TGTGCCAGCAGTTCCCCGGACAGAATAATGAGCTCCTACAATGAGCAGTTCTTC. This encodes CASSSPDRIMSSYNEQFF.

This clonotype was seen a handful of times. The J gene is TRBJ2-5, the V gene TRBV29-1; D may be TRBD2 (6 bases). Germline CDR1 and CDR2: SQVTM and ANQGSEA. Trimming pared 7 bases from V and 5 bases from J, leaving 17 bases between. The CDR3 loop spans 13 amino acids. Here the CDR3 reads CSAAGLLRETQYF. The DNA of the CDR3 is TGCAGCGCCGCGGGACTCCTGAGGGAGACCCAGTACTTC.

This clonotype was counted a few times. The V gene is TRBV6-5, the J gene TRBJ2-1, with TRBD2 matching over 7 bases. Germline V gene sequence: CDR1 MNHEY, CDR2 SVGAGI. The junction had 8 bases not matched to a gene; V was cut back by 2 bases and J by 7 bases. The CDR3 totals 15 residues. The CDR3 reads CASSYGAGVGNEQFF. In nucleotides, the CDR3 is TGTGCCAGCAGTTACGGGGCGGGAGTCGGTAATGAGCAGTTCTTC.

This clonotype was detected only a few times. The chain couples TRBV6-5 to TRBJ1-4; D ambiguous. The CDR3 has 14 amino acids. Trimming stripped 2 bases from V and 4 bases from J, with 8 bases between. Germline CDR1 is MNHEY and CDR2 is SVGAGI. CDR3 DNA sequence: TGTGCCAGCAGTTACAGGTCGAATAATGAAAAACTGTTTTTT. Its translation is CASSYRSNNEKLFF.

The V call is TRBV5-6, the J call TRBJ2-1, with 7 bases lining up with TRBD1. This CDR3 spans 15 amino acids. With 6 bases clipped from V and 2 bases from J, the junction kept 8 bases outside the gene matches. The germline gives CDR1 SGHDT, CDR2 YYEEEE. This CDR3 reads CASNQGELAYNEQFF. For the CDR3, the DNA is TGTGCCAGCAACCAGGGGGAGCTGGCCTACAATGAGCAGTTCTTC.

The chain combines TRBV29-1 with TRBJ2-3, with TRBD1 matching 9 bases. The CDR3 contains 19 residues. V was pared by 1 base and J by 4 bases, with 18 bases of the junction left unmatched. The germline gives CDR1 SQVTM, CDR2 ANQGSEA. The CDR3 is CSVEGGQGSPRLGADTQYF. The CDR3 DNA follows: TGCAGCGTTGAAGGCGGACAGGGGTCCCCTAGGCTTGGGGCAGATACGCAGTATTTT.

The chain has TRBV24-1 and TRBJ2-7; 12 bases align to TRBD1. This CDR3 region has 15 residues. Trimming took 3 bases from V and 6 from J; bases not matched to a gene: 5. CDR1 is KGHDR, CDR2 SFDVKD, per germline. CDR3 sequence reads: CATSDPGTGGAEQYF. As DNA, the CDR3 is TGTGCCACCAGTGATCCCGGGACAGGGGGCGCCGAGCAGTACTTC.

This clonotype was observed a handful of times. The chain links TRBV20-1 to TRBJ2-1; 11 nucleotides agree with TRBD2. This CDR3 comprises 15 residues. Looked up from germline, CDR1 is DFQATT and CDR2 is SNEGSKA (reference sequence). This CDR3 is CRTVGVAGGPNEQFF. CDR3 DNA: TGCAGGACGGTGGGGGTAGCGGGGGGGCCCAATGAGCAGTTCTTC.

The CDR3 protein is CASSYWQGRGYEQYF. The CDR3 DNA follows: TGTGCCAGCAGTTACTGGCAGGGCAGGGGGTACGAGCAGTACTTC. This rearrangement joins TRBV6-5 to TRBJ2-7; 7 bases are shared with TRBD1. In germline, CDR1 is MNHEY, CDR2 SVGAGI. This CDR3 spans 15 amino acids. V shed 1 base and J 4 bases; nucleotides not matched to a gene: 7.

This clonotype was found a few times. The chain has TRBV2 and TRBJ2-7; D could derive from TRBD1 or TRBD2 (5 bases each). V lost 3 bases to trimming and J lost 2 bases, with 11 bases between them. Germline-derived CDR1 and CDR2 are SNHLY and FYNNEI. The CDR3 length is 14 residues. The CDR3 DNA reads TGTGCCAGCAGTGACCCAGGGAGAACCTACGAGCAGTACTTC. Translation gives CASSDPGRTYEQYF.

The chain carries TRBV25-1 and TRBJ2-3; D unresolved. This CDR3 has 14 amino acids. V lost 4 bases and J 4 bases, leaving 12 bases between the germline ends. Germline assignment: CDR1 MGHDK and CDR2 SYGVNS. CDR3 DNA: TGTGCCAGCAGTGCAGAGTGGGGATCAGATACGCAGTATTTT. Protein product: CASSAEWGSDTQYF. Complete variable domain (other parts from reference TRBV25-1 and TRBJ2-3): EADIYQTPRYLVIGTGKKITLECSQTMGHDKMYWYQQDPGMELHLIHYSYGVNSTEKGDLSSESTVSRIRTEHFPLTLESARPSHTSQYLCASSAEWGSDTQYFGPGTRLTVL.

This clonotype was counted many times. This sequence joins TRBV20-1 and TRBJ1-1; a possible D gene is TRBD1 (5 bases). The germline CDR1 and CDR2 sequences are DFQATT and SNEGSKA (reference sequence). The CDR3 is 14 residues long. V shed 0 bases and J shed 4 bases, with 12 bases lying between them. Written as DNA, the CDR3 is TGCAGTGCTAGAGACGCAAGGGGACGCACTGAAGCTTTCTTT. Protein sequence: CSARDARGRTEAFF.